Given below is one T cell receptor beta chain in context. These data are taken from a study of blood T cell repertoires in COVID-19. The wider study: The origin of the acute and convalescent COVID-19 samples was the United States, Italy and Spain. From T cells, B-cell-depleted T cells, or PBMCs came the material, which was cDNA or gDNA.

The CDR3 sequence is 13 residues long. With 7 bases removed from V and 8 bases from J, the gap between germline ends came to 17 bases. Germline CDR1 MNHNY, CDR2 SVGAGI (reference sequence). In the authors' methods: Amplification with reference gene primers provided the estimates of nucleated cell counts. Libraries were prepared by immunoSEQ multiplex PCR; TCRdb keeps only in-frame clonotypes and omits some of them. V and J calls plus clone size are reproduced from that table; the DNA served to infer D and trimming. The table has 100,000 to 150,000 clones, approximately 80% seen once; the top ten hold roughly an eighth.

This clonotype was obtained from a woman aged 55-69 years with acute or convalescent COVID-19. This rearrangement joins TRBV6-6 to TRBJ1-1, with D maybe TRBD1 (5 bases). Sample: peripheral blood. CDR3 DNA: TGTGCCAGCACCCCGGTGGGGCCCTCGGAAGCTTTCTTT. Translation gives CASTPVGPSEAFF.